Shown below are 27 T cell receptor beta chains from a single sample sequenced in a study of blood T cell repertoires in COVID-19. Here immunoSEQ multiplex PCR was the method, and the copy in TCRdb shows in-frame clones only, minus some. The repertoire holds about 160,000 clones, less than 85% seen once, with 8.1% in the top ten. Input material: peripheral blood. All receptors come from a woman aged 55-75 years with COVID-19, enrolled during active disease.

This rearrangement joins TRBV2 to TRBJ2-5; 11 bases map to TRBD1. V shed 8 bases and J 5 bases; nucleotides not matched to a gene: 7. Germline values: CDR1 SNHLY, CDR2 FYNNEI. The CDR3 covers 14 residues. The CDR3 nucleotides are TGTGCCAGCGGCCGGGACAGGGGGTTTGAGACCCAGTACTTC. Translated: CASGRDRGFETQYF.

V gene TRBV5-6 combines with J gene TRBJ2-5; 11 bases map to TRBD2. Germline CDR1 is SGHDT and CDR2 is YYEEEE. V trimming: 3 bases; J trimming: 5 bases; junction bases outside the gene matches: 3. CDR3 length equals 14 residues. The CDR3 is CASSSWTSGETQYF. In DNA form, the CDR3 reads TGTGCCAGCAGCTCCTGGACTAGCGGGGAGACCCAGTACTTC.

V is TRBV6-4 and J is TRBJ2-2, with 7 bases lining up with TRBD2. This CDR3 contains 14 residues. Trimming cost V 6 bases and J 5 bases; bases outside gene matches: 6. Germline V gene lookup returns CDR1 MRHNA and CDR2 SNTAGT. The CDR3: CASRLREVTGELFF. CDR3 bases: TGTGCCAGCAGACTACGGGAGGTAACCGGGGAGCTGTTTTTT.

The V call is TRBV28, the J call TRBJ2-5, with D tentatively TRBD2 (6 bases). Trimming took 3 bases from V and 9 from J, leaving 14 bases between them. CDR1 is MDHEN and CDR2 is SYDVKM in the germline V gene. The length of the CDR3 is 13 residues. CDR3 sequence (DNA): TGTGCCAGCAGTTTCGGGAGCGCCGGGGCCCAGTACTTC. Translating it yields CASSFGSAGAQYF.

This chain uses TRBV3-1 (or the pseudogene TRBV3-2) with TRBJ2-3; 11 positions match TRBD2. This CDR3 spans 17 amino acids. The germline gives CDR1 LGHDT, CDR2 YNNKEL (reference sequence). V dropped 3 bases and J dropped 8; count of bases not matched to a gene: 13. The CDR3 coding sequence is TGTGCCAGCAGCCAGCCCGCACTAGCGGGGGCGGGGGGTACGCAGTATTTT. Encoded protein: CASSQPALAGAGGTQYF.

This rearrangement joins TRBV6-5 to TRBJ1-1; 8 nucleotides align to TRBD1. CDR1 and CDR2 from the germline V gene are MNHEY and SVGAGI. This CDR3 has 14 amino acids. V was pared by 7 bases and J by 3 bases, with 7 bases of the junction left unmatched. The DNA of the CDR3 is TGTGCCAGCAAAGGTGTGACAGGGGACACTGAAGCTTTCTTT. Translated: CASKGVTGDTEAFF.

This chain uses TRBV7-2 with TRBJ1-1; TRBD1 might be the D (5 bases). CDR1 SGHTA and CDR2 FQGNSA come from the germline V gene. V lost 5 bases to trimming and J lost 3 bases, with 16 bases between them. The CDR3 runs 15 residues. The CDR3 DNA reads as TGTGCCAGCAGCCTAAGTCGGGGGACGCACACTGAAGCTTTCTTT. Translation gives CASSLSRGTHTEAFF.

The genes are TRBV6-2 or TRBV6-3 and TRBJ2-3, with TRBD2 identical over 11 bases. The CDR3 spans 17 residues. Germline CDR1 and CDR2: MNHEY and SVGEGT. V shed 0 bases, J shed 2 bases, and the junction held 4 bases outside the gene matches. The CDR3 DNA reads as TGTGCCAGCAGTTACTCGAGACTAGCGGGAACCACAGATACGCAGTATTTT. Its translation: CASSYSRLAGTTDTQYF.

This clone was detected only a few times. DNA for the CDR3: TGTGCCAGCAGCGTAGACGGGAGGGGTATCGATGAGCAGTTCTTC. Translated, it gives CASSVDGRGIDEQFF. This chain links TRBV9 with TRBJ2-1, with 8 bases aligning to TRBD2. The CDR3 has 15 residues. CDR1 is SGDLS and CDR2 is YYNGEE in the germline V gene. V lost 0 bases to trimming and J lost 8 bases; unmatched junction nucleotides: 7.

The chain carries TRBV14 and TRBJ1-3; 7 bases are a match to TRBD1. CDR3 length: 11 amino acids. Trimming took 3 bases from V and 12 from J; bases not matched to a gene: 2. Germline V gene data show CDR1 as SGHDN and CDR2 as FVKESK. The CDR3 region is CASSHGTVIYF. The CDR3, as DNA: TGTGCCAGCAGCCATGGGACAGTCATATATTTT.

This clone came up a few times. This chain links TRBV7-2 with TRBJ1-2, with D tentatively TRBD1 (5 bases). Between the trimmed V and J ends, which lost 1 base and 2 bases, there was a span of 11 bases. The CDR3 runs to 15 residues. Looked up from germline, CDR1 is SGHTA and CDR2 is FQGNSA. In DNA, the CDR3 is TGTGCCAGCAGCTTAGTGGGACTCCTGAACTATGGCTACACCTTC. Translation gives CASSLVGLLNYGYTF.

The CDR3, as DNA: TGTGCCAGCAACCCTCCGGGACAGGGGGCGATGGGGCGAGCTTTCTTT. Protein product: CASNPPGQGAMGRAFF. This chain links TRBV19 with TRBJ1-1; 12 nucleotides match TRBD1. V trimming: 9 bases; J trimming: 10 bases; junction bases outside the gene matches: 18. Germline CDR1 LNHDA, CDR2 SQIVND (reference sequence). This CDR3 is built from 16 residues.

The rearrangement uses TRBV19 and TRBJ1-6; 8 bases match TRBD1. The germline V gene encodes CDR1 LNHDA and CDR2 SQIVND (reference sequence). The CDR3 totals 16 residues. The trim removed 6 bases at V and 5 bases at J, leaving 9 bases unmatched. CDR3 sequence reads: CASSVGPGQDNSPLHF. Written as DNA, the CDR3 is TGTGCCAGTAGCGTAGGACCGGGACAGGATAATTCACCCCTCCACTTT.

This rearrangement joins TRBV14 to TRBJ1-5; D not certain. Trimming stripped 0 bases from V and 9 bases from J, with 9 bases between. The CDR3 extends over 13 amino acids. The germline V gene has CDR1 SGHDN and CDR2 FVKESK. For the CDR3, the DNA is TGTGCCAGCAGCCAAGATTTTCGGGGGCCCCAGCATTTT. Amino acids: CASSQDFRGPQHF.

The CDR3 DNA reads TGTGCCAGCAGCGGTCCTAGCGGGGGGGCCTACAATGAGCAGTTCTTC. Residues: CASSGPSGGAYNEQFF. This chain uses TRBV3-1 (or the pseudogene TRBV3-2) with TRBJ2-1; 12 bases are shared with TRBD2. The CDR3 length is 16 residues. The ends lost 5 bases at V and 2 bases at J; junction bases unmatched: 4. Germline V lookup: CDR1 LGHDT, CDR2 YNNKEL (reference sequence).

The rearrangement joins TRBV2 to TRBJ2-2; D might be TRBD2 (5 bases). The germline CDR1 and CDR2 sequences are SNHLY and FYNNEI. V gave up 3 bases and J gave up 4 bases, with 12 bases separating them. CDR3 length equals 15 residues. CDR3 protein: CASSEVRAGTGELFF. Written as DNA, the CDR3 is TGTGCCAGCAGTGAGGTGAGGGCCGGCACCGGGGAGCTGTTTTTT. The whole variable domain, filled in from reference TRBV2 and TRBJ2-2, reads EPEVTQTPSHQVTQMGQEVILRCVPISNHLYFYWYRQILGQKVEFLVSFYNNEISEKSEIFDDQFSVERPDGSNFTLKIRSTKLEDSAMYFCASSEVRAGTGELFFGEGSRLTVL.

This chain joins TRBV20-1 and TRBJ1-4; tentatively, D is TRBD1 (6 bases). The CDR3 is 11 residues long. Germline V lookup: CDR1 DFQATT, CDR2 SNEGSKA (reference sequence). CDR3 in DNA: TGCATTAGCAGGAAGGGGGACGAACTGTTTTTT. Translation gives CISRKGDELFF.

V and J are TRBV7-9 and TRBJ2-7; TRBD1 aligns across 8 bases. V lost 1 base and J lost 1; bases outside the gene matches: 6. Germline-derived CDR1 and CDR2 are SEHNR and FQNEAQ (reference sequence). The CDR3 has 16 amino acids. The CDR3 region has the DNA TGTGCCAGCAGCTTAGGATCAGGGGGCCCGTCCTACGAGCAGTACTTC. Encoded protein: CASSLGSGGPSYEQYF.

The V call is TRBV5-1, the J call TRBJ2-1; 11 bases are shared with TRBD2. J lost 6 bases, V lost 0 bases, and 5 bases had no gene match. CDR1 and CDR2 (germline): SGHRS, YFSETQ. This CDR3 is 16 amino acids long. The CDR3 is CASSLALSGGANEQFF. In DNA form, the CDR3 reads TGCGCCAGCAGCTTGGCCCTTAGCGGGGGGGCCAATGAGCAGTTCTTC.

The chain employs TRBV7-9 and TRBJ2-3, with D perhaps TRBD1 (6 bases). CDR1 and CDR2 from the germline V gene are SEHNR and FQNEAQ (reference sequence). CDR3 length equals 14 residues. Trimming stripped 8 bases from V and 1 base from J, with 13 bases between. DNA of the CDR3: TGTGCCAGCGGGCAGGGGCCCGGCACAGATACGCAGTATTTT. It specifies CASGQGPGTDTQYF.

The genes are TRBV10-3 and TRBJ2-7; 10 positions agree with TRBD1. Trimming took 6 bases from V and 2 from J; bases not matched to a gene: 4. The V gene's germline CDR1 is ENHRY and CDR2 SYGVKD. This CDR3 spans 14 amino acids. CDR3 region: CAIRRDRGPYEQYV. DNA of the CDR3: TGTGCCATCAGGCGGGACAGGGGTCCCTACGAGCAGTACGTC.

The chain has TRBV28 and TRBJ1-1; D ambiguous. Per the germline V gene, CDR1 is MDHEN and CDR2 is SYDVKM. The V end lost 6 bases, the J end lost 5 bases, and 4 bases lay between the germline ends. The CDR3 has 10 residues. CDR3 region: CASRQTEAFF. The CDR3 nucleotides are TGTGCCAGCAGACAGACTGAAGCTTTCTTT.

The rearrangement joins TRBV6-6 to TRBJ1-5; 9 bases are a match to TRBD1. The J segment lost 0 bases and the V segment lost 5 bases, leaving 8 bases of the junction unmatched. The CDR3 spans 17 residues. Germline V gene sequence: CDR1 MNHNY, CDR2 SVGAGI (reference sequence). The CDR3 is CASSPTGGKYSNQPQHF. In DNA, the CDR3 is TGTGCCAGCAGTCCGACAGGGGGGAAATATAGCAATCAGCCCCAGCATTTT.

This rearrangement joins TRBV7-3 to TRBJ1-1, with a tentative D call TRBD1 (5 bases). The V gene lost 5 bases and the J gene lost 8 bases, with 15 bases spanning the gap. CDR1 is SGHTA, CDR2 FQGTGA, per germline. The length of the CDR3 is 13 residues. CDR3 sequence (DNA): TGTGCCAGCAGCCTACAGGAGTACTCGGAAGCTTTCTTT. This codes for CASSLQEYSEAFF.

V is TRBV28 and J is TRBJ1-6; D possibly corresponds to TRBD1 (5 bases). There are 19 residues in the CDR3. With 5 bases removed from V and 4 bases from J, the gap between germline ends came to 24 bases. Looked up from germline, CDR1 is MDHEN and CDR2 is SYDVKM. The DNA for the CDR3 is TGTGCCAGCAGTCCCCTAGTGGGGCGATCGACAACTTATAATTCACCCCTCCACTTT. It translates to CASSPLVGRSTTYNSPLHF.

The CDR3 sequence is CASSPLVGTGPNTEAFF. The CDR3, as DNA: TGTGCCAGCAGCCCCTTAGTTGGGACAGGGCCGAACACTGAAGCTTTCTTT. The V call is TRBV11-2, the J call TRBJ1-1, with 9 bases fitting TRBD1. V lost 5 bases, J lost 1 base, and 11 bases stayed unmatched. This CDR3 region has 17 residues. Germline CDR1 is SGHAT and CDR2 is FQNNGV.

This sequence joins TRBV19 and TRBJ1-6; 7 bases fit TRBD1. Unmatched junction bases numbered 7, after V lost 5 bases and J lost 3 bases. Germline CDR1 is LNHDA and CDR2 is SQIVND (reference sequence). The CDR3 extends over 16 amino acids. The CDR3 DNA reads TGTGCCAGTAGTTCCGGGGCAGGGGGCTATAATTCACCCCTCCACTTT. Protein sequence: CASSSGAGGYNSPLHF.